This T cell receptor beta chain was profiled in a study of T cell responses to AZD1222 COVID-19 vaccine. J gave up 1 base and V 5 bases, and 9 bases lay outside the gene matches. The CDR3 is 17 amino acids. Germline V gene data show CDR1 as SGHTA and CDR2 as FQGTGA. Some second doses came at about 4 weeks and others at about 12 weeks; these were pooled. Assay: immunoSEQ multiplex PCR; the TCRdb copy retains only in-frame clones and omits some. The sample contains approximately 180,000 clones, 88% of which appear only once. V gene TRBV7-3 combines with J gene TRBJ2-5, with TRBD2 matching 11 bases. The source is an adult who received the AZD1222 COVID-19 vaccine. Sample: peripheral blood, taken 28 days after the second AZD1222 dose. The CDR3, as DNA: TGTGCCAGCAGCAAGCGCGGGACTAGCGGTCCCCAAGAGACCCAGTACTTC. Protein sequence: CASSKRGTSGPQETQYF. Full variable domain (outside the CDR3, taken from reference TRBV7-3 and TRBJ2-5): GAGVSQTPSNKVTEKGKYVELRCDPISGHTALYWYRQSLGQGPEFLIYFQGTGAADDSGLPNDRFFAVRPEGSVSTLKIQRTERGDSAVYLCASSKRGTSGPQETQYFGPGTRLLVL.